This T cell receptor beta chain was found in a study of blood T cells in healthy people across ages (dated by TCRdb to about 2015). About the full investigation: In model experiments, roughly one uniquely barcoded TCR beta cDNA molecule per two T cells was captured by template switching. The study measured age-related changes in TCR beta repertoire diversity using deep sequencing normalized with unique cDNA molecular identifiers. Using the same blood draw, the study looked at two additional independent replicas of 1 million unique cDNA reads for two donors, one aged 18 to 29 and the other aged 80 or older. The donors were split into four age groups: young (average about 16 years), middle-aged (roughly 40), aged (approximately 60) and long-lived (under 90). To avoid experimental bias, donors of different ages were distributed randomly across sequencing lanes.

Systemically healthy Caucasian individuals from Russia, 35 to 50 in total and aged roughly 6 to 100 years, were included as donors. Each donor gave around 9.5 milliliters of peripheral blood, collected into EDTA-treated Vacutainer tubes. PBMCs were isolated by Ficoll-Paque density-gradient centrifugation, with at least 6 million obtained per sample. Total RNA, at least 6 micrograms per sample, was extracted from PBMCs with Trizol reagent. For every donor, an aliquot of PBMCs went through flow cytometry to measure the percentages of naive CD45RAhigh/CD27high T cells. About this clonotype: Its cognate antigen has yet to be identified. A junction boundary mismatches the germline segment, possibly from a read error.

Beyond this particular receptor, the publication reports: Total diversity estimates from one million sequenced T cells were considered lower bounds and underestimates. As age increased, observed TCR beta diversity per million T cells dropped in a roughly linear way, and a significant reduction was already evident by age approximately 40. Because profiling used bulk unsorted PBMCs, naive and antigen-experienced compartments could not be compared conclusively. The percentage of naive T cells measured by flow cytometry correlated strongly with observed TCR beta diversity. Compared with the aged group, more naive CD4+ T cells, fewer expanded clones and increased TCR diversity were shown by the long-lived group, suggesting age selection. The CMV infection status of donors was not known, potentially confounding age-related changes in expanded clonotypes.

The library relied on 5' RACE. This sample was sequenced with an Illumina HiSeq 2500. A second PCR of about 6 to 12 cycles was performed with a sample-barcoded 5' primer and a J-beta primer mix. A template-switch 5' adaptor carrying 12 random nucleotides introduced a unique molecular identifier onto each TCR beta cDNA molecule. Each sample yielded at least 2.5 million CDR3-containing paired-end reads. First-strand cDNA synthesis was performed from all RNA using the Mint cDNA synthesis kit, with priming by a TRBC-specific oligonucleotide. Following uracil-DNA glycosylase treatment, a first 18-cycle PCR with universal primers M1SS and BC2_uni_R was performed on all cDNA. The authors' analysis ran thus. For normalization, 1 million high-quality reads were randomly selected from each sample, with every read carrying a distinct molecular identifier. Instead of being binned into consensus sequences, reads with shared molecular identifiers were discarded. CDR3 identification, clonotype clustering and error correction used MiTCR with a Q25 quality threshold and the strictest error-elimination algorithm. A nonparametric unseen species model with Euler transformation was used to estimate a lower bound on total TCR beta diversity. TCRdb passed the public sequencing reads through fastp at Q25 and MiXCR, retaining productive beta sequences. Identical CDR3 protein sequences are pooled into one entry, listed with their most common genes and DNA. What appears here as the V and J calls and clone size reflects TCRdb's work, not the paper's. This sample holds 700,000 to 850,000 distinct CDR3 sequences; about 55% were observed only once. The ten largest make up roughly 37% of the sample.

The CDR3 numbers 15 residues from cysteine through phenylalanine. The only DNA kept is the CDR3, 45 bases in frame from the first base. Sample: blood. Rearrangement joined TRBV12-3 or TRBV12-4 to TRBJ1-1; 8 central bases correspond to TRBD1. This TCR was sampled from a man older than 75 in good health. The CDR3 region: CASSLTGQANTEAFF. In nucleotide form, the sequence is TGCGCCAGCAGTTTGACGGGACAGGCAAACACTGAAGCTTTCTTT.